Below, 19 T cell receptor beta chains from the same sample are listed, as sequenced in a study of T-cell memory formation after mild COVID-19. TCRdb recomputed calls from the 5' RACE reads with MiXCR, one row per CDR3 protein. The repertoire holds about 350,000 distinct CDR3 sequences, roughly 14% seen once, with around 22% in the top ten. Sequenced input: PBMCs or a T cell subset sorted from them (not recorded which). The origin of the receptors is a man between 18 and 35 years old who had mild COVID-19 (a few samples of this study predate the infection). Cell type and time point are not known.

The table lists this clonotype with a few counts. This chain links TRBV9 with TRBJ2-3; tentatively, D is TRBD1 or TRBD2 (5 bases each). V dropped 3 bases and J dropped 3 bases, with 20 bases sitting between them. Germline V lookup: CDR1 SGDLS, CDR2 YYNGEE. The CDR3 is 17 amino acids. The CDR3 reads CASSGSNRGVRTDTQYF. The CDR3 nucleotides are TGTGCCAGCAGCGGATCAAACCGAGGGGTTAGGACAGATACGCAGTATTTT.

The rearrangement joins TRBV28 to TRBJ1-2; 8 nucleotides agree with TRBD1. This CDR3 region has 13 residues. V lost 6 bases and J lost 5; bases outside the gene matches: 5. Germline CDR1 MDHEN, CDR2 SYDVKM. CDR3 in amino acids: CASRQGGEYGYTF. CDR3 sequence (DNA): TGTGCCAGCAGACAGGGGGGGGAATATGGCTACACCTTC.

This clonotype showed up just once. This chain links TRBV27 with TRBJ1-1; the D gene is possibly TRBD1 (6 bases). Germline loops: CDR1 MNHEY, CDR2 SMNVEV (reference sequence). The CDR3 is made up of 16 amino acids. Trimming removed 5 bases at V and 5 bases at J, with 21 bases between. The CDR3 bases are TGTGCCAGCAGTCCGGGGGGCAGCCCTCGGGGAACTGAAGCTTTCTTT. It encodes CASSPGGSPRGTEAFF.

This clonotype showed up many times. This chain connects TRBV9 to TRBJ2-1; D gene unclear. The CDR3 has 14 residues. V was cut by 0 bases and J by 7 bases, with 11 bases left in between. CDR1 and CDR2 (germline): SGDLS, YYNGEE. CDR3 loop: CASSVDLPGNEQFF. The CDR3 region has the DNA TGTGCCAGCAGCGTAGACCTCCCAGGTAATGAGCAGTTCTTC.

This clonotype was counted at least ten times. The V gene is TRBV7-9, the J gene TRBJ2-3; 8 nucleotides agree with TRBD2. Germline V lookup: CDR1 SEHNR, CDR2 FQNEAQ (reference sequence). The CDR3 totals 12 residues. Losses at the gene ends were 9 bases for V and 2 bases for J; bases not matched to a gene: 1. The CDR3 DNA sequence: TGTGCCAGAGCGGGGGCCACAGATACGCAGTATTTT. Residues: CARAGATDTQYF. The full variable domain, its missing parts supplied by reference TRBV7-9 and TRBJ2-3, is DTGVSQNPRHKITKRGQNVTFRCDPISEHNRLYWYRQTLGQGPEFLTYFQNEAQLEKSRLLSDRFSAERPKGSFSTLEIQRTEQGDSAMYLCARAGATDTQYFGPGTRLTVL.

This clonotype was seen a few times. This chain connects TRBV9 to TRBJ2-3; no definite D call. Trimming took off 0 bases at V and 0 bases at J, with 11 bases between the two ends. Germline V gene data show CDR1 as SGDLS and CDR2 as YYNGEE. The CDR3 spans 16 residues. The CDR3 reads CASSVAARTSTDTQYF. The CDR3 DNA reads TGTGCCAGCAGCGTAGCAGCTAGAACTAGCACAGATACGCAGTATTTT. Variable domain in full (rest from reference TRBV9 and TRBJ2-3): DSGVTQTPKHLITATGQRVTLRCSPRSGDLSVYWYQQSLDQGLQFLIQYYNGEERAKGNILERFSAQQFPDLHSELNLSSLELGDSALYFCASSVAARTSTDTQYFGPGTRLTVL.

The rearrangement uses TRBV2 and TRBJ1-2; no clear D. The CDR3 loop spans 12 amino acids. V was cut by 6 bases and J by 7 bases, with 12 bases left in between. The germline V gene has CDR1 SNHLY and CDR2 FYNNEI. The CDR3 reads CASSVTSTGYTF. The CDR3 bases are TGTGCCAGCAGCGTGACATCGACTGGCTACACCTTC.

This clonotype was detected only a few times. The V and J genes are TRBV19 and TRBJ2-2; 7 bases match TRBD2. In germline, CDR1 is LNHDA, CDR2 SQIVND (reference sequence). The trim removed 1 base at V and 0 bases at J, leaving 5 bases unmatched. The CDR3 is 17 amino acids. Written as DNA, the CDR3 is TGTGCCAGTAGTATAGGGGTAGCGGGTGCGAACACCGGGGAGCTGTTTTTT. Translated: CASSIGVAGANTGELFF.

The V call is TRBV7-9, the J call TRBJ1-1; D is uncertain. Germline V gives CDR1 SEHNR, CDR2 FQNEAQ (reference sequence). CDR3 length: 14 residues. V was trimmed by 6 bases and J by 0 bases, leaving 11 bases between them. The CDR3 here is CASSFTDMNTEAFF. The CDR3 bases are TGTGCCAGCAGTTTTACCGACATGAACACTGAAGCTTTCTTT.

The gene calls are TRBV6-6 and TRBJ1-2; D uncertain. Looked up from germline, CDR1 is MNHNY and CDR2 is SVGAGI (reference sequence). CDR3 length: 14 residues. Trimming stripped 2 bases from V and 3 bases from J, with 10 bases between. The CDR3 loop is CASSYDPEDYGYTF. CDR3 coding DNA: TGTGCCAGCAGTTACGATCCGGAGGACTATGGCTACACCTTC.

This clonotype has ten or more counts. The rearrangement joins TRBV12-3 or TRBV12-4 to TRBJ2-5, with 7 bases that match TRBD1. V shed 1 base and J 1 base; nucleotides not matched to a gene: 3. The CDR3 consists of 15 residues. CDR3 residues: CASSLGGTAQETQYF. DNA of the CDR3: TGTGCCAGCAGTTTAGGGGGGACAGCCCAAGAGACCCAGTACTTC.

The chain combines TRBV5-1 with TRBJ1-2; D is uncertain. The length of the CDR3 is 10 residues. V was trimmed by 5 bases and J by 14 bases, leaving 13 bases between them. Germline values: CDR1 SGHRS, CDR2 YFSETQ. The CDR3 loop reads CASSSEAFTF. The CDR3 DNA is TGCGCCAGCAGTTCCGAGGCTTTTACCTTC.

The chain joins TRBV12-3 or TRBV12-4 to TRBJ2-2; 12 positions match TRBD2. With V trimmed by 4 bases and J by 7 bases, 10 bases remained unmatched. CDR3 size: 17 residues. In DNA, the CDR3 is TGTGCCAGCAGTTCCCGAAGACTAGCGGGGGAGGTCGGGGAGCTGTTTTTT. Its protein product is CASSSRRLAGEVGELFF.

The chain carries TRBV2 and TRBJ2-5; D unclear. V was pared by 6 bases and J by 1 base, with 12 bases between. This CDR3 is built from 14 residues. Germline-derived CDR1 and CDR2 are SNHLY and FYNNEI. The CDR3 is CASSGRVLQETQYF. In DNA form, the CDR3 reads TGTGCCAGCAGCGGACGGGTCCTCCAAGAGACCCAGTACTTC. The whole variable domain, filled in from reference TRBV2 and TRBJ2-5, reads EPEVTQTPSHQVTQMGQEVILRCVPISNHLYFYWYRQILGQKVEFLVSFYNNEISEKSEIFDDQFSVERPDGSNFTLKIRSTKLEDSAMYFCASSGRVLQETQYFGPGTRLLVL.

The rearrangement joins TRBV12-3 or TRBV12-4 to TRBJ2-4; TRBD2 matches at 7 bases. The CDR3 is 16 residues long. After removal of 0 bases from V and 0 bases from J, the junction contained 2 bases not matched to a gene. In nucleotides, the CDR3 is TGTGCCAGCAGTTTAGCGGGGGGGATAGCCAAAAACATTCAGTACTTC. Translated: CASSLAGGIAKNIQYF.

In its sample, this clonotype was seen a few times. The rearrangement uses TRBV18 and TRBJ1-1; no definite D call. Trimming shortened V by 0 bases and J by 4 bases, and 6 bases separated the two germline ends. Germline assignment: CDR1 KGHSH and CDR2 LQKENI. The CDR3 length is 13 residues. CDR3 in amino acids: CASSPPSSTEAFF. The CDR3 nucleotides read TGTGCCAGCTCACCACCGTCCAGCACTGAAGCTTTCTTT.

This clonotype was recorded a few times. The chain has TRBV5-1 and TRBJ2-3; possibly TRBD1 for D (6 bases). Germline V gene sequence: CDR1 SGHRS, CDR2 YFSETQ. This CDR3 has 19 amino acids. V was cut by 0 bases and J by 0 bases, with 20 bases left in between. The CDR3: CASSLEGGVGTLSTDTQYF. The CDR3 DNA sequence: TGCGCCAGCAGCTTGGAAGGAGGCGTCGGGACACTCAGCACAGATACGCAGTATTTT.

The table lists this clonotype with many counts. The gene calls are TRBV20-1 and TRBJ2-7, with 11 bases lining up with TRBD1. Germline V CDR1 and CDR2: DFQATT, SNEGSKA (reference sequence). The CDR3 covers 16 residues. J lost 3 bases, V lost 0 bases, and 7 bases had no gene match. The chain's CDR3 is CSARELGDRGIYEQYF. Written as DNA, the CDR3 is TGCAGTGCTAGAGAACTAGGGGACAGGGGGATCTACGAGCAGTACTTC.

The gene calls are TRBV6-5 and TRBJ1-5; D unclear. The CDR3 totals 14 residues. Germline CDR1 reads MNHEY; CDR2 reads SVGAGI. The V end was cut by 2 bases, the J end by 3 bases, with 8 bases between. The CDR3 reads CASSYRRANQPQHF. Written as DNA, the CDR3 is TGTGCCAGCAGTTACAGGAGGGCCAATCAGCCCCAGCATTTT.